The rows below give T cell receptor beta chains drawn from one sample of a study of CD8 T cells in ankylosing spondylitis. Via MiXCR, TCRdb re-called the 5' RACE reads, giving one row per CDR3 protein. Here the sample spans fewer than 500,000 distinct CDR3 sequences, roughly 26% being singletons. The sequenced material came from blood, either unsorted or a sorted T cell fraction (not recorded which). The receptors were sampled from a male donor with ankylosing spondylitis. The CDR3 runs from the conserved cysteine through the conserved F or W. Each record gives: V gene, clone size, D gene, J gene, CDR3 protein. D genes are given only for firm matches. Rows give clone size only sometimes, using once, few, many, or a class for an expanded clone.

V: TRBV18
size: few
D: TRBD1
J: TRBJ2-1
CDR3: CASSTIHRGEGFF

V: TRBV29-1
size: few
D: TRBD1
J: TRBJ1-2
CDR3: CSAQGGANYGYTF

V: TRBV5-1
size: many
D: TRBD2
J: TRBJ2-7
CDR3: CARFGTSWYEQYF

V: TRBV20-1
size: NA
D: NA
J: TRBJ2-2
CDR3: CSARDHPDWVTGELFF

V: TRBV20-1
size: few
D: TRBD1
J: TRBJ1-1
CDR3: CSARAGGRFTEAFF

V: TRBV11-2
size: NA
D: NA
J: TRBJ2-3
CDR3: CASSLDSLAYTQYF

V: TRBV7-2
size: many
D: NA
J: TRBJ2-1
CDR3: CASSRTYNEQFF

V: TRBV7-2
size: NA
D: NA
J: TRBJ2-5
CDR3: CASSFQAGQETQYF

V: TRBV10-1
size: few
D: TRBD1
J: TRBJ1-1
CDR3: CASSESGQRGNTEAFF

V: TRBV24-1
size: NA
D: NA
J: TRBJ2-5
CDR3: CATSDTTYQETQYF

V: TRBV20-1
size: many
D: NA
J: TRBJ2-5
CDR3: CSATVETQYF

V: TRBV5-1
size: NA
D: TRBD1
J: TRBJ2-2
CDR3: CASSQPTGGNTGELFF

V: TRBV12-5
size: few
D: TRBD2
J: TRBJ2-5
CDR3: CASGVGLATETQYF

V: TRBV6-2/TRBV6-3
size: NA
D: TRBD2
J: TRBJ2-1
CDR3: CASSLQASGTGEQFF

V: TRBV15
size: NA
D: NA
J: TRBJ1-5
CDR3: CATRTAGDQPQHF

V: TRBV5-1
size: NA
D: TRBD1
J: TRBJ1-3
CDR3: CASTLTGDGNTIYF

V: TRBV7-9
size: few
D: TRBD1
J: TRBJ2-3
CDR3: CASSSSDRADTQYF

V: TRBV5-1
size: NA
D: TRBD1
J: TRBJ1-2
CDR3: CASSTGTGVGYTF

V: TRBV29-1
size: few
D: NA
J: TRBJ2-2
CDR3: CSVERVIGDGGLFF

V: TRBV10-2
size: NA
D: TRBD2
J: TRBJ2-2
CDR3: CASRTSGSPGTGELFF

V: TRBV5-5
size: NA
D: NA
J: TRBJ2-2
CDR3: CASSLSGLGGELFF

V: TRBV6-1
size: NA
D: NA
J: TRBJ2-1
CDR3: CASSPARGSYNEQFF

V: TRBV24-1
size: few
D: NA
J: TRBJ1-5
CDR3: CATSGSGTLNQPQHF

V: TRBV11-2
size: NA
D: NA
J: TRBJ2-1
CDR3: CASLRDREHEQFF

V: TRBV7-2
size: NA
D: NA
J: TRBJ1-1
CDR3: CASSSTSGANTEAFF

V: TRBV5-1
size: few
D: NA
J: TRBJ1-1
CDR3: CASSIERGYTEAFF

V: TRBV20-1
size: few
D: NA
J: TRBJ1-4
CDR3: CSATRHEKLFF

V: TRBV18
size: NA
D: TRBD2
J: TRBJ2-1
CDR3: CASSPPAGGRRNEQFF

V: TRBV11-3
size: NA
D: NA
J: TRBJ2-2
CDR3: CASSLDHGRKNGELFF

V: TRBV6-4
size: few
D: TRBD1
J: TRBJ1-3
CDR3: CASSDLRDRGPMGSGNTIYF

V: TRBV11-2
size: NA
D: TRBD1
J: TRBJ1-1
CDR3: CASSHQGAGTEAFF

V: TRBV12-3/TRBV12-4
size: NA
D: NA
J: TRBJ2-7
CDR3: CASSLGSGATYEQYF

V: TRBV6-1
size: few
D: NA
J: TRBJ2-1
CDR3: CASSELLGQFF

V: TRBV3-1
size: few
D: NA
J: TRBJ2-4
CDR3: CASSHWAGVAKNIQYF

V: TRBV3-1
size: NA
D: NA
J: TRBJ1-3
CDR3: CASSQDRGPGNTIYF

V: TRBV5-1
size: few
D: NA
J: TRBJ2-3
CDR3: CASSPQDSTDTQYF

V: TRBV2
size: few
D: TRBD2
J: TRBJ2-3
CDR3: CASSGSIVLGTNIDTQYF

V: TRBV4-2
size: NA
D: NA
J: TRBJ2-1
CDR3: CASSQGASDYNEQFF

V: TRBV5-1
size: NA
D: NA
J: TRBJ1-4
CDR3: CASSLASATNEKLFF

V: TRBV5-1
size: NA
D: NA
J: TRBJ2-5
CDR3: CASSYSGTEETQYF

V: TRBV5-1
size: NA
D: NA
J: TRBJ1-2
CDR3: CASSNDGNYGYTF

V: TRBV6-1
size: NA
D: TRBD1
J: TRBJ1-1
CDR3: CASVVQGDSAEAFF

V: TRBV9
size: NA
D: NA
J: TRBJ1-2
CDR3: CASSVGVGWVDYGYTF

V: TRBV5-1
size: NA
D: TRBD1
J: TRBJ2-5
CDR3: CASSRWGQGVQETQYF

V: TRBV3-1
size: NA
D: NA
J: TRBJ1-2
CDR3: CASSQGGGMSGYTF

V: TRBV27
size: few
D: NA
J: TRBJ1-2
CDR3: CASSWSGVGAYGYTF

V: TRBV5-1
size: many
D: NA
J: TRBJ1-6
CDR3: CASSLDKADNSPLHF

V: TRBV12-5
size: few
D: TRBD1
J: TRBJ1-1
CDR3: CASVPGQGTNTEAFF

V: TRBV20-1
size: NA
D: TRBD2
J: TRBJ2-3
CDR3: CSARGAAGARSDTQYF

V: TRBV4-2
size: NA
D: NA
J: TRBJ1-5
CDR3: CASSQFKGTYQPQHF

V: TRBV29-1
size: few
D: NA
J: TRBJ2-3
CDR3: CSPQVQGTDTQYF

V: TRBV7-8
size: NA
D: NA
J: TRBJ2-3
CDR3: CASSSVWGEDTQYF

V: TRBV7-2
size: NA
D: TRBD1
J: TRBJ1-4
CDR3: CASSSQGQAEKLFF

V: TRBV7-8
size: few
D: NA
J: TRBJ1-2
CDR3: CASSLVGGSNYGYTF